The 3 T cell receptor beta chains below come from one sample, sequenced in a study of shared clonotypes between healthy human individuals. Libraries were prepared by immunoSEQ multiplex PCR; TCRdb keeps only in-frame clonotypes and omits some of them. Of approximately 95,000 clones listed, around 67% are singletons. The specimen was memory CD8+ T cells sorted from blood. The subset here: CD45RO+ cells pooled with CCR7-negative TemRA cells. These receptors originate from a man aged 25-40 years in good health.

The CDR3 DNA reads as TGTGCCAGCAGCTCCAGCGGTATCACAGATACGCAGTATTTT. Encoded protein: CASSSSGITDTQYF. This rearrangement joins TRBV11-3 to TRBJ2-3; D may be TRBD2 (5 bases). This CDR3 region has 14 residues. CDR1 is SGHNT, CDR2 YENEEA, per germline. Trimming removed 4 bases from V and 2 bases from J, with 10 bases in between.

The chain couples TRBV7-9 to TRBJ2-1; 8 bases fit TRBD1. This CDR3 has 15 amino acids. The trim removed 4 bases at V and 1 base at J, leaving 3 bases unmatched. The V gene's germline CDR1 is SEHNR and CDR2 FQNEAQ (reference sequence). CDR3 sequence reads: CASSWGQDSYNEQFF. As DNA, the CDR3 is TGTGCCAGCAGCTGGGGACAGGATTCCTACAATGAGCAGTTCTTC.

The genes are TRBV7-8 and TRBJ1-5; TRBD1 matches at 10 bases. CDR3 size: 18 residues. V shed 5 bases and J 6 bases; nucleotides not matched to a gene: 16. Germline CDR1 SGHVS, CDR2 FQNEAQ. CDR3 DNA: TGTGCCAGCAGCCCGGGGGGAACACGACAGGGGGCGGCTCAGCCCCAGCATTTT. It codes for CASSPGGTRQGAAQPQHF.